This TCR beta chain stems from a study of identical twins. Unique molecular identifiers were present on the cDNA, which also gained a universal primer site by template switching. One entry per CDR3 protein results from TCRdb running MiXCR on the 5' RACE reads. The sample comprises approximately 210,000 distinct CDR3 sequences, 5% to 7% of which are singletons, and more than 12% rests with the top ten. Everyone who gave samples was a healthy Caucasian. Whole-study findings and limits: In beta out-of-frame sequences, the excess sharing between twins was weaker.

V lost 8 bases to trimming and J lost 9 bases, with 13 bases between them. This CDR3 has 12 amino acids. Germline loops: CDR1 MNHEY, CDR2 SVGAGI. This clonotype was observed many times. No antigen is known for it. These data are also associated with another study on T cells expressing NK-cell markers. That investigation notes: Sequencing of TCR beta repertoires drew on sorted CD3+CD56+NKG2C+, CD3+CD56+NKG2C- and CD3+CD56-NKG2C+ T cells.

Input material: CD8+ T cells sorted from blood. The TCR originated in a woman aged 18 to 35 in good health. The V and J genes are TRBV6-5 and TRBJ2-2; maybe TRBD1 (6 bases). The CDR3 reads CASGTGPWELFF. The CDR3 region has the DNA TGTGCCAGCGGAACAGGGCCCTGGGAGCTGTTTTTT.